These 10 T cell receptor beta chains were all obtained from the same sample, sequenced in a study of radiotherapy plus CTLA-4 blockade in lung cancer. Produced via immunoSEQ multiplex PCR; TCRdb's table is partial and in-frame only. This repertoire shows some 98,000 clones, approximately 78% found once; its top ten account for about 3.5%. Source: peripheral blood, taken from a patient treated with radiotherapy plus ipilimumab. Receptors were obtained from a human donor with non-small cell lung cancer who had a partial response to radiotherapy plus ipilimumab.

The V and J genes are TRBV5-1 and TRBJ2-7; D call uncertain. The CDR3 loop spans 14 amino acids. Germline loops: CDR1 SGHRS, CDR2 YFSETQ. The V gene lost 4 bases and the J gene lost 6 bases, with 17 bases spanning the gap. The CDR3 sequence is CASSNNFGLSEQYF. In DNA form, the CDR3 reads TGCGCCAGCAGCAATAACTTTGGGCTTAGCGAGCAGTACTTC.

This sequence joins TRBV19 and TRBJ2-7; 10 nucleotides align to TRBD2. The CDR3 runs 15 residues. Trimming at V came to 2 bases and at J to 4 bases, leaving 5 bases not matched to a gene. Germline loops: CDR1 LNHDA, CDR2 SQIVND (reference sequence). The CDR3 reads CASSIQREGRYEQYF. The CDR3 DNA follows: TGTGCCAGTAGTATACAGCGGGAGGGCCGGTACGAGCAGTACTTC.

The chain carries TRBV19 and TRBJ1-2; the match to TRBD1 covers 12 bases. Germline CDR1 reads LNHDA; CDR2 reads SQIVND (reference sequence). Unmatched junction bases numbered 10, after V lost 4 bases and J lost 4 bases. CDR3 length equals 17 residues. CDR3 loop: CASSTDLGTGGVYGYTF. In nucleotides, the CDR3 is TGTGCCAGTAGTACCGACCTCGGGACAGGGGGCGTCTATGGCTACACCTTC.

The CDR3 nucleotides are TGTGCCAGCATCACCGGGACAGGGGGGGATGCAACTAATGAAAAACTGTTTTTT. Amino acids: CASITGTGGDATNEKLFF. The genes are TRBV28 and TRBJ1-4; TRBD1 aligns across 11 bases. CDR1 is MDHEN and CDR2 is SYDVKM in the germline V gene. The V segment lost 7 bases and the J segment 0 bases; nucleotides outside the gene matches: 10. The CDR3 loop spans 18 amino acids.

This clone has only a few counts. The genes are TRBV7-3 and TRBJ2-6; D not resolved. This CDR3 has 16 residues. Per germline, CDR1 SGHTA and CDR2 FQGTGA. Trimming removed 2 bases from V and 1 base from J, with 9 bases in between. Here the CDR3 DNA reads TGTGCCAGCAGCTTAGGGCCAGGATCTGGGGCCAACGTCCTGACTTTC. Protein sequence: CASSLGPGSGANVLTF.

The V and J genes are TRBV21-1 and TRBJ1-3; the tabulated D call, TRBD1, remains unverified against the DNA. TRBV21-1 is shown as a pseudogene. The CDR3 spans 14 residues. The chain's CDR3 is CASKAGGAGNTIYF. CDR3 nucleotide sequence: TGTGCCAGCAAGGCAGGGGGCGCGGGAAACACCATATATTTT.

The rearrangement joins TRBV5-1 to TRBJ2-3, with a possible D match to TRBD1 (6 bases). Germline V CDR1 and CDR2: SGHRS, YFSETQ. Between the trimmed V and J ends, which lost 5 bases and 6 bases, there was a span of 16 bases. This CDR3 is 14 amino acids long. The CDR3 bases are TGCGCCAGCAGTGGGGGCCAACGGGTGGATACGCAGTATTTT. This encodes CASSGGQRVDTQYF.

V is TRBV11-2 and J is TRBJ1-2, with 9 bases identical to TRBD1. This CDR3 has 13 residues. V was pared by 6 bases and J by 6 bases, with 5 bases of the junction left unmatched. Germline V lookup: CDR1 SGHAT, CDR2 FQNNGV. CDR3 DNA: TGTGCCAGCAGGCCGGACAGGGGAGATGGCTACACCTTC. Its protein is CASRPDRGDGYTF.

The CDR3 loop is CASSQDSTSDSSYNEQFF. For the CDR3, the DNA is TGCGCCAGCAGCCAAGATTCGACTAGCGATAGCTCCTACAATGAGCAGTTCTTC. The chain uses TRBV4-1 and TRBJ2-1; 8 bases are a match to TRBD2. Trimming cost V 0 bases and J 0 bases; bases outside gene matches: 7. The CDR3 spans 18 residues. From germline, CDR1 is MGHRA and CDR2 YSYEKL.

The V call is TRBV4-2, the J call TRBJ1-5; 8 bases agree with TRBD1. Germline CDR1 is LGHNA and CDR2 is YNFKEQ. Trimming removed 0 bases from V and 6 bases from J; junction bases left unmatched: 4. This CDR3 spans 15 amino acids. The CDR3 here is CASSQDQGAGQPQHF. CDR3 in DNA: TGTGCCAGCAGCCAAGATCAGGGGGCAGGTCAGCCCCAGCATTTT.